Listed below are T cell receptor beta chains from one sample, sequenced in a study of Ad26.COV2.S vaccination and SARS-CoV-2 variants. Profiling relied on immunoSEQ multiplex PCR, and the TCRdb table lists in-frame clones only, not all of them. The sample contains about 350,000 clones, 70% to 90% of which appear only once. The material sequenced was peripheral blood, taken in a trial of Ad26.COV2.S vaccine versus placebo. The source is a person between 18 and 65 years old who received the Ad26.COV2.S COVID-19 vaccine or a placebo. The conserved cysteine and the conserved F or W are not part of the CDR3 here. A D gene is named only where the DNA matches it firmly. Size tells how often a clone was seen (once, few, many) or the class of an expanded clone, and some rows leave it out.

CDR3,D,V,J,size
ASSILAGGTYNEQF,TRBD2,TRBV19,TRBJ2-1,.
ASSLEGGADSYNEQF,.,TRBV7-9,TRBJ2-1,once
ASSTPRQALNYEQY,.,TRBV19,TRBJ2-7,few
ASSLATLGTQY,.,TRBV5-4,TRBJ2-5,.
ASNRSPSGGAEDTQY,TRBD2,TRBV27,TRBJ2-3,.
ASSLWGREQF,.,TRBV27,TRBJ2-1,.
ASSLDVPYEQY,.,TRBV5-1,TRBJ2-7,.
ASGELAGPIYGYT,.,TRBV7-9,TRBJ1-2,.
AWSVPRTGGYEQY,TRBD1,TRBV30,TRBJ2-7,.
ASSPRGTGDEQY,TRBD1,TRBV4-3,TRBJ2-7,.
ASSPRTGSITEAF,TRBD1,TRBV5-1,TRBJ1-1,.
ASSVTGNSYEQY,TRBD1,TRBV9,TRBJ2-7,.
ASSLVQGAGGYT,TRBD1,TRBV5-6,TRBJ1-2,.
ASSLAGGSYEQY,.,TRBV5-5,TRBJ2-7,.
ASSLQRGNEQF,.,TRBV5-1,TRBJ2-1,.
ASSFGGIARLSEAF,.,TRBV5-1,TRBJ1-1,.
ASSSPGIAYEQY,.,TRBV9,TRBJ2-7,.
ASRQGYEQY,TRBD1,TRBV6-5,TRBJ2-7,.
ASSEGDLAYEQY,.,TRBV2,TRBJ2-7,.
AWSQGHTGYSEQY,.,TRBV30,TRBJ2-7,.
ASSSTGGYEQY,TRBD1,TRBV7-9,TRBJ2-7,.
ASTRQGGLHEQY,.,TRBV27,TRBJ2-7,.
ASSKKGQCEQY,.,TRBV21-1,TRBJ2-7,.
AISESGYEQY,.,TRBV10-3,TRBJ2-7,.
ASSFGAYEQY,.,TRBV5-1,TRBJ2-7,.
ASSQDYTAYEQY,.,TRBV18,TRBJ2-7,.
ASSGYRGSYEQY,TRBD1,TRBV2,TRBJ2-7,.
ASSERGQETQY,.,TRBV10-1,TRBJ2-5,.
ASSLVGGTGGPYEQY,TRBD1,TRBV7-9,TRBJ2-7,.
ASSSLSPSDTQY,.,TRBV5-1,TRBJ2-3,.
ASSVDAGADTQY,.,TRBV9,TRBJ2-3,.
ASSLEGGYSYEQY,.,TRBV5-1,TRBJ2-7,.
ASSTLTGAGNEQF,.,TRBV19,TRBJ2-1,.
ASNPGLAGGWTDTQY,TRBD2,TRBV2,TRBJ2-3,.
ASSWGDRGWSEQY,.,TRBV5-4,TRBJ2-7,.
ASSQGGGTTRFGYT,.,TRBV3-1/TRBV3-2,TRBJ1-2,.
ASSDPAGTGNYEQY,TRBD1,TRBV6-1,TRBJ2-7,.
ASSLYVTDSYEQY,.,TRBV5-8,TRBJ2-7,.
ASSLVRGQGAGNEQF,TRBD1,TRBV27,TRBJ2-1,.
ASSMRQGARGYT,TRBD1,TRBV19,TRBJ1-2,.
ASSLGTDTDTQY,TRBD1,TRBV5-4,TRBJ2-3,.
ASTKQGRAEAF,.,TRBV4-3,TRBJ1-1,.
ASSQNLGYPKTEAF,.,TRBV3-1/TRBV3-2,TRBJ1-1,.
ASSYYQGTYEQY,.,TRBV6-5,TRBJ2-7,.